Each of the 18 T cell receptor beta chains below was sequenced from the same sample in a study of molecular identifiers for immune sequencing clone quantification. TCRdb fed the PCR reads into MiXCR, producing one record per CDR3 protein. In the table there are a few hundred thousand distinct CDR3 sequences, around 23% of which are singletons. The sequenced material came from naive CD8+ T cells from blood, with Jurkat cell RNA spiked in. As to subset: FACS-sorted CD8+CD4-CCR7+CD45RA+ naive T cells. The source of these receptors is a human donor in good health. Some libraries in this study had Jurkat cell RNA spiked in.

The gene calls are TRBV2 and TRBJ2-2; D gene ambiguous. The CDR3 contains 14 residues. From germline, CDR1 is SNHLY and CDR2 FYNNEI. Trimming removed 4 bases from V and 6 bases from J, with 12 bases in between. The chain's CDR3 is CASSASDAPGELFF. For the CDR3, the DNA is TGTGCCAGCAGTGCCTCGGACGCACCCGGGGAGCTGTTTTTT.

The chain is built from TRBV20-1 and TRBJ2-7; either TRBD1 or TRBD2 may fit D (5 bases each). V shed 0 bases and J shed 1 base, with 10 bases lying between them. The CDR3 extends over 14 amino acids. Germline lookup yields CDR1 DFQATT and CDR2 SNEGSKA (reference sequence). The CDR3: CSAREGTGSYEQYF. CDR3 bases: TGCAGTGCTAGAGAGGGGACGGGTTCCTACGAGCAGTACTTC.

Concerning this clonotype itself: This clone may be a read error of a much larger clone one base away. This chain links TRBV6-2 or TRBV6-3 with TRBJ2-6, with D unclear. The CDR3 is 14 amino acids. Germline assignment: CDR1 MNHEY and CDR2 SVGEGT. The CDR3 sequence is CASSYEAGVNVLTF. CDR3 coding DNA: TGTGCCAGCAGTTATGAAGCTGGGGTCAACGTCCTGACTTTC.

In nucleotides, the CDR3 is TGTGCCAGCAGCTTAGTAGGGAAGAGATCACCCCTCCACTTT. Translating gives CASSLVGKRSPLHF. The genes are TRBV7-9 and TRBJ1-6; D not certain. V was pared by 1 base and J by 10 bases, with 11 bases between. The germline CDR1 and CDR2 sequences are SEHNR and FQNEAQ (reference sequence). The CDR3 is 14 amino acids.

The chain uses TRBV20-1 and TRBJ2-1; 9 bases align to TRBD2. CDR1 is DFQATT, CDR2 SNEGSKA, per germline (reference sequence). This CDR3 has 16 amino acids. The junction had 11 bases not matched to a gene; V was cut back by 1 base and J by 7 bases. CDR3 sequence (DNA): TGCAGTGCTAGAGCCCCGGGCGGGAGGGCCAATAATGAGCAGTTCTTC. This gives the protein CSARAPGGRANNEQFF.

The sample holds one count of this clonotype. Since a much larger clone is just one base distant, this may be a read error. This chain links TRBV7-6 with TRBJ2-3; D ambiguous. Germline CDR1 and CDR2: SGHVS and FNYEAQ. The CDR3 length is 15 residues. V lost 1 base and J 4 bases, leaving 12 bases between the germline ends. In DNA form, the CDR3 reads TGTGCCAGCAGCTTAGAAGTCCCCACCCCAGATACGCAGTATTTT. Protein: CASSLEVPTPDTQYF. Variable domain in full (rest from reference TRBV7-6 and TRBJ2-3): GAGVSQSPRYKVTKRGQDVALRCDPISGHVSLYWYRQALGQGPEFLTYFNYEAQQDKSGLPNDRFSAERPEGSISTLTIQRTEQRDSAMYRCASSLEVPTPDTQYFGPGTRLTVL.

The rearrangement uses TRBV12-3 or TRBV12-4 and TRBJ1-2, with 7 bases lining up with TRBD1. The CDR3 length is 15 residues. The V and J ends lost 5 bases and 7 bases, in that order; junction bases with no gene match: 13. CDR3 nucleotide sequence: TGTGCCAGCAGTCCTACCTCTCCTGACAGGGTTGGCTACACCTTC. This codes for CASSPTSPDRVGYTF.

CDR3 residues: CSATNGVGNGVYFTREELFF. The CDR3 nucleotides read TGCAGTGCTACAAATGGTGTAGGGAATGGAGTATACTTTACCAGGGAAGAACTGTTTTTT. The gene calls are TRBV20-1 and TRBJ1-4, with D possibly TRBD1 on 5 matching bases. This CDR3 is 20 amino acids long. Per germline, CDR1 DFQATT and CDR2 SNEGSKA (reference sequence). The V and J ends lost 4 bases and 12 bases respectively, with 39 bases between them.

There are many counts of this clonotype. The CDR3 DNA is TGTGCCAGCAGTTTAACCCCCTTCGGGACGACTGAAGCTTTCTTT. This gives the protein CASSLTPFGTTEAFF. V usage is TRBV27 and J usage is TRBJ1-1, with D possibly TRBD1 on 5 matching bases. V dropped 2 bases and J dropped 5 bases, with 15 bases sitting between them. The CDR3 is 15 residues long. CDR1 is MNHEY and CDR2 is SMNVEV in the germline V gene (reference sequence).

This clonotype has ten or more counts. V gene TRBV4-3 combines with J gene TRBJ2-7; tentative D call: TRBD1 (5 bases). Trimming pared 0 bases from V and 1 base from J, leaving 7 bases between. The germline gives CDR1 LGHNA, CDR2 YSLEER. The CDR3 spans 14 residues. This CDR3 is CASSQDRTSYEQYF. The CDR3 nucleotides are TGCGCCAGCAGCCAAGACCGGACATCCTACGAGCAGTACTTC.

This clonotype was observed a handful of times. The rearrangement uses TRBV6-4 and TRBJ2-7; D is ambiguous. Trimming removed 0 bases at V and 12 bases at J, with 6 bases between. The CDR3 consists of 10 residues. Germline lookup yields CDR1 MRHNA and CDR2 SNTAGT. CDR3 loop: CASSDSKMYF. Written as DNA, the CDR3 is TGTGCCAGCAGTGACTCGAAGATGTACTTC.

V usage is TRBV27 and J usage is TRBJ2-3, with D unresolved. The germline CDR1 and CDR2 sequences are MNHEY and SMNVEV (reference sequence). Trimming stripped 3 bases from V and 5 bases from J, with 18 bases between. The CDR3 is made up of 16 amino acids. The CDR3: CASSFSKLLPGDTQYF. CDR3 coding DNA: TGTGCCAGCAGTTTCTCGAAATTATTACCTGGAGATACGCAGTATTTT.

CDR3 nucleotide sequence: TGTGCCACCAGCAGAGATCGCACGGGGGGGTGCACAGATACGCAGTATTTT. As protein: CATSRDRTGGCTDTQYF. The V gene is TRBV15, the J gene TRBJ2-3, with TRBD2 matching over 8 bases. Germline V gives CDR1 LNHNV, CDR2 YYDKDF (reference sequence). V gave up 0 bases and J gave up 1 base; unmatched junction bases: 6. The CDR3 spans 17 residues.

The genes are TRBV20-1 and TRBJ2-4, with a possible D match to TRBD1 (6 bases). Trimming stripped 5 bases from V and 5 bases from J, with 22 bases between. Germline V gene lookup returns CDR1 DFQATT and CDR2 SNEGSKA (reference sequence). The CDR3 extends over 16 amino acids. The CDR3 protein is CSAQPTGWASENIQYF. CDR3 sequence (DNA): TGCAGTGCTCAACCAACAGGGTGGGCGAGTGAAAACATTCAGTACTTC.

This clonotype appeared a few times. The chain couples TRBV5-4 to TRBJ2-7; D is ambiguous. Per germline, CDR1 SGHNT and CDR2 YYREEE (reference sequence). V was shortened by 2 bases and J by 6 bases, with 12 bases between the two germline ends. There are 13 residues in the CDR3. CDR3 DNA sequence: TGTGCCAGCAGCTTCTCGCCCCTCTCCGAGCAGTACTTC. It translates to CASSFSPLSEQYF.

V is TRBV13 and J is TRBJ2-5, with 14 bases fitting TRBD2. CDR3 size: 16 residues. The V gene's germline CDR1 is PRHDT and CDR2 FYEKMQ (reference sequence). After removal of 5 bases from V and 3 bases from J, the junction contained 5 bases not matched to a gene. The CDR3 region is CASSLLTSGGEETQYF. In nucleotides, the CDR3 is TGTGCCAGCAGCCTCTTGACTAGCGGGGGGGAAGAGACCCAGTACTTC.

This clonotype has more than one count but fewer than ten. This chain uses TRBV5-6 with TRBJ1-1, with D possibly being TRBD1 (6 bases). Trimming left V 6 bases short and J 6 bases short, with 15 bases between. The CDR3 is 13 amino acids. CDR1 SGHDT and CDR2 YYEEEE come from the germline V gene. In nucleotides, the CDR3 is TGTGCCAGCACAGGGGCGGGGAGGGCTGAAGCTTTCTTT. Protein: CASTGAGRAEAFF.

This chain uses TRBV5-1 with TRBJ1-5; D possibly corresponds to TRBD1 (5 bases). This CDR3 comprises 13 residues. CDR1 and CDR2 (germline): SGHRS, YFSETQ. V was pared by 5 bases and J by 9 bases, with 15 bases between. The CDR3 loop is CASREQDSGPQHF. The CDR3 DNA reads TGCGCCAGCAGAGAACAGGACTCAGGGCCCCAGCATTTT.